The T cell receptor beta chain under discussion was sequenced for a study of T cell responses to AZD1222 COVID-19 vaccine. This CDR3 has 17 residues. CDR1 and CDR2 (germline): SGHVS, FQNEAQ. V was clipped by 2 bases and J by 6 bases; unmatched bases: 8. Assay: immunoSEQ multiplex PCR; the TCRdb copy retains only in-frame clones and omits some. This table holds 90,000 to 150,000 clones, 75% to 90% found once. The TCR originated in an adult who received the AZD1222 COVID-19 vaccine. The V call is TRBV7-8, the J call TRBJ2-3; 13 bases agree with TRBD2. Here the sequenced sample was peripheral blood, taken 28 days after the second AZD1222 dose. The CDR3 region has the DNA TGTGCCAGCAGCTTAAGGACTAGCGGGGGAGGCGAGGATACGCAGTATTTT. Translated, it gives CASSLRTSGGGEDTQYF.